Below, 28 T cell receptor beta chains from the same sample are listed, as sequenced in a study of T cells in Graves' hyperthyroidism and ophthalmopathy. The investigators amplified TCR beta CDR3 regions from RNA transcripts. First-round RT-PCR of the TCR CDR3 relied on the HTBI primer set. MiXCR, applied by TCRdb to the multiplex PCR reads, yields one record per CDR3 protein. The profile shows some 400,000 distinct CDR3 sequences, 19% of them singletons. The sample consisted of blood. Receptors were obtained from a woman aged 18-35 years with Graves' hyperthyroidism.

The gene calls are TRBV2 and TRBJ1-2; D unresolved. This CDR3 has 12 amino acids. In germline, CDR1 is SNHLY, CDR2 FYNNEI. Trimming cost V 10 bases and J 4 bases, with 13 bases left between them. Here the CDR3 reads CAKHRGFYGYTF. The DNA of the CDR3 is TGTGCCAAACACAGAGGATTCTATGGCTACACCTTC.

This clonotype was seen at least ten times. The V and J genes are TRBV6-4 and TRBJ2-6; D is undetermined. Per the germline V gene, CDR1 is MRHNA and CDR2 is SNTAGT. The V gene lost 5 bases and the J gene lost 0 bases, with 11 bases spanning the gap. This CDR3 spans 16 amino acids. In nucleotides, the CDR3 is TGTGCCAGCAGTCCCCTGGGTAGCTCTGGGGCCAACGTCCTGACTTTC. Translated, it gives CASSPLGSSGANVLTF.

This clonotype was observed at least ten times. The V and J genes are TRBV20-1 and TRBJ2-7, with a weak D call TRBD2 (5 bases). The CDR3 totals 16 residues. Germline V gene lookup returns CDR1 DFQATT and CDR2 SNEGSKA (reference sequence). V shed 7 bases and J shed 0 bases, with 22 bases lying between them. The CDR3 DNA reads as TGCAGTGTCCCGGGGAGACCCGACGGAGACTCCTACGAGCAGTACTTC. As protein: CSVPGRPDGDSYEQYF.

This clonotype was observed at least ten times. The chain recombines TRBV28 with TRBJ2-5, with a weak D call TRBD2 (5 bases). Germline-derived CDR1 and CDR2 are MDHEN and SYDVKM. The CDR3 sequence is 14 residues long. Trimming stripped 6 bases from V and 4 bases from J, with 15 bases between. The CDR3, as DNA: TGTGCCAGCAGAAAGCCCGATGAGGGAGAGACCCAGTACTTC. Amino acids: CASRKPDEGETQYF.

This clonotype was detected many times. CDR3 DNA: TGTGCCAGCAGACGCACTTGGCCCGCGGAGACCCAGTACTTC. Translation gives CASRRTWPAETQYF. The V and J genes are TRBV6-1 and TRBJ2-5; no firm D call. CDR1 and CDR2 from the germline V gene are MNHNS and SASEGT. V gave up 6 bases and J gave up 5 bases, with 16 bases separating them. The CDR3 runs 14 residues.

The table lists this clonotype with many counts. The V and J genes are TRBV28 and TRBJ1-1; D ambiguous. Germline loops: CDR1 MDHEN, CDR2 SYDVKM. Trimming took 7 bases from V and 12 from J, leaving 21 bases between them. There are 13 residues in the CDR3. DNA of the CDR3: TGTGCCAGCACCTTCCTAACTGACGGCGCGACTTTCTTT. Translation gives CASTFLTDGATFF.

This clonotype was observed many times. The chain couples TRBV15 to TRBJ1-6; TRBD1 matches 10 bases. Per germline, CDR1 LNHNV and CDR2 YYDKDF (reference sequence). The CDR3 runs to 14 residues. Germline trimming cut 9 bases from V and 11 bases from J; bases unmatched to any gene: 10. The CDR3 sequence is CATARDRGSAPLHF. For the CDR3, the DNA is TGTGCCACTGCACGGGACAGGGGATCCGCACCCCTCCACTTT.

This clonotype appeared a few times. At one end, the junction sequence differs from germline, possibly due to a read error. This chain joins TRBV11-2 and TRBJ2-7; 14 bases are a match to TRBD2. CDR3 length equals 16 residues. Per the germline V gene, CDR1 is SGHAT and CDR2 is FQNNGV. This chain's CDR3 is CASSRLAGGPSHERYF. The CDR3 DNA reads as TGTGCCAGCAGCCGACTAGCGGGGGGGCCCTCCCACGAGCGGTACTTC. Combining the CDR3 with reference TRBV11-2 and TRBJ2-7 gives the whole variable domain EAGVAQSPRYKIIEKRQSVAFWCNPISGHATLYWYQQILGQGPKLLIQFQNNGVVDDSQLPKDRFSAERLKGVDSTLKIQPAKLEDSAVYLCASSRLAGGPSHERYFGPGTRLTVT.

The chain employs TRBV20-1 and TRBJ1-1; D might be TRBD1 (5 bases). Germline lookup yields CDR1 DFQATT and CDR2 SNEGSKA (reference sequence). The CDR3 extends over 14 amino acids. Deletions cut 0 bases from V and 3 bases from J, with 11 bases between. CDR3 residues: CSAREYAGYTEAFF. As DNA, the CDR3 is TGCAGTGCTAGAGAGTACGCAGGGTACACTGAAGCTTTCTTT.

DNA of the CDR3: TGCAGTGCTAGAGACCGGACCCTAAGCTCCTACGAGCAGTACTTC. This codes for CSARDRTLSSYEQYF. The chain combines TRBV20-1 with TRBJ2-7; D is unresolved. V lost 0 bases, J lost 0 bases, and 12 bases lay in between. Germline CDR1 and CDR2: DFQATT and SNEGSKA (reference sequence). This CDR3 is 15 amino acids long.

This clonotype has just a few counts. The rearrangement joins TRBV12-3 or TRBV12-4 to TRBJ2-2, with a possible D match to TRBD2 (6 bases). V lost 0 bases and J 6 bases, leaving 20 bases between the germline ends. The CDR3 is 18 amino acids. The CDR3 is CASSLAPGASAWAGELFF. The CDR3 DNA is TGTGCCAGCAGTTTAGCCCCCGGGGCTAGCGCCTGGGCCGGGGAGCTGTTTTTT.

This clonotype was recorded many times. The chain uses TRBV10-1 and TRBJ1-2; no reliable D call. The CDR3 loop spans 13 amino acids. Germline CDR1 and CDR2: WNHNN and SYGVQD (reference sequence). V gave up 8 bases and J gave up 6 bases, with 16 bases separating them. CDR3 amino acids: CASDLPWVHGYTF. Here the CDR3 DNA reads TGCGCCAGCGACCTCCCTTGGGTACATGGCTACACCTTC.

This clonotype was recorded many times. The chain recombines TRBV6-5 with TRBJ2-7; D could derive from TRBD1 or TRBD2 (6 bases each). The CDR3 consists of 15 residues. V lost 0 bases and J lost 4, with 13 bases in between. The germline V gene encodes CDR1 MNHEY and CDR2 SVGAGI. The CDR3 DNA reads TGTGCCAGCAGTTACTCCGGGGGCCGGAGTTACGAGCAGTACTTC. Translated, it gives CASSYSGGRSYEQYF.

This clonotype was seen repeatedly, ten times or more. This chain connects TRBV2 to TRBJ1-2; no clear D. Per the germline V gene, CDR1 is SNHLY and CDR2 is FYNNEI. Trimming left V 11 bases short and J 1 base short, with 14 bases between. The CDR3 sequence is 13 residues long. Here the CDR3 reads CASQDAGNYGYTF. CDR3 nucleotides: TGTGCCTCCCAGGACGCGGGTAACTATGGCTACACCTTC.

This clonotype was seen repeatedly, ten times or more. The chain has TRBV20-1 and TRBJ1-1, with 7 bases aligning to TRBD1. The J segment lost 2 bases and the V segment lost 4 bases, leaving 7 bases of the junction unmatched. CDR3 length: 14 amino acids. The germline gives CDR1 DFQATT, CDR2 SNEGSKA (reference sequence). CDR3: CSATKGGGNTEAFF. As DNA, the CDR3 is TGCAGTGCTACAAAAGGGGGCGGTAACACTGAAGCTTTCTTT.

This clonotype was seen ten or more times. The rearrangement uses TRBV6-5 and TRBJ1-1; D is undetermined. Trimming left V 4 bases short and J 0 bases short, with 12 bases between. The germline V gene has CDR1 MNHEY and CDR2 SVGAGI. The CDR3 covers 15 residues. This chain's CDR3 is CASSSTWRMNTEAFF. The CDR3 nucleotides are TGTGCCAGCAGTTCTACCTGGAGGATGAACACTGAAGCTTTCTTT.

This clonotype was seen repeatedly, ten times or more. The V and J genes are TRBV27 and TRBJ2-7, with D uncertain. The V and J ends lost 4 bases and 3 bases respectively, with 10 bases between them. The CDR3 runs 13 residues. CDR1 is MNHEY and CDR2 is SMNVEV in the germline V gene (reference sequence). The CDR3 sequence: CASSSVPIYEQYF. CDR3 DNA sequence: TGTGCCAGCAGTTCCGTTCCTATCTACGAGCAGTACTTC.

This clonotype showed up many times. V usage is TRBV11-2 and J usage is TRBJ1-2; no clear D gene. There are 18 residues in the CDR3. V dropped 3 bases and J dropped 0 bases, with 20 bases sitting between them. Germline-derived CDR1 and CDR2 are SGHAT and FQNNGV. The CDR3 loop reads CASSFVLEFFRTNYGYTF. The DNA of the CDR3 is TGTGCCAGCAGCTTTGTTCTTGAATTCTTTAGGACTAACTATGGCTACACCTTC.

This clonotype came up a few times. The J gene is TRBJ2-3, the V gene TRBV24-1; TRBD2 matches 7 bases. The CDR3 loop spans 15 amino acids. V shed 9 bases, J shed 4 bases, and the junction held 12 bases outside the gene matches. Looked up from germline, CDR1 is KGHDR and CDR2 is SFDVKD. The CDR3 DNA reads as TGTGCCACCCAAGACAAGGCTAGCGGACCAGATACGCAGTATTTT. It is translated as CATQDKASGPDTQYF.

This clonotype appeared many times. This chain links TRBV7-8 with TRBJ2-7; the match to TRBD1 covers 9 bases. CDR3 length: 15 residues. Losses at the gene ends were 6 bases for V and 6 bases for J; bases not matched to a gene: 12. Germline V CDR1 and CDR2: SGHVS, FQNEAQ. The CDR3 coding sequence is TGTGCCAGCAGGGTAGGGACAGGGCCTAATGTCGAGCAGTACTTC. It specifies CASRVGTGPNVEQYF. The full variable domain, with the rest looked up from reference TRBV7-8 and TRBJ2-7, is GAGVSQSPRYKVAKRGQDVALRCDPISGHVSLFWYQQALGQGPEFLTYFQNEAQLDKSGLPSDRFFAERPEGSVSTLKIQRTQQEDSAVYLCASRVGTGPNVEQYFGPGTRLTVT.

This clonotype came up a few times. A read error may be the cause here, since a much bigger clone is one base away. The chain couples TRBV12-3 or TRBV12-4 to TRBJ1-5, with TRBD1 as a possible D gene (5 bases). CDR3 size: 16 residues. The CDR3 DNA reads TGTGCCAGCAGTGAGGGGTTGGTATATAGCAATCAGTCCCAGCATTTT. Translation gives CASSEGLVYSNQSQHF.

This clonotype was detected only once. The V gene is TRBV12-3 or TRBV12-4, the J gene TRBJ1-3, with 11 bases matching TRBD1. CDR3 size: 16 residues. Trimming took 3 bases from V and 2 from J; bases not matched to a gene: 3. The CDR3 loop is CASSLWTGGTGNTIYF. DNA for the CDR3: TGTGCCAGCAGTTTGTGGACAGGGGGCACTGGAAACACCATATATTTT.

There are many counts of this clonotype. This chain uses TRBV6-5 with TRBJ1-2, with D unclear. The germline V gene has CDR1 MNHEY and CDR2 SVGAGI. Trimming removed 6 bases from V and 6 bases from J, with 14 bases in between. This CDR3 is 13 amino acids long. The CDR3 DNA reads TGTGCCAGCAGCGCCGGGCCGGAGAATGGCTACACCTTC. It codes for CASSAGPENGYTF.

This clonotype came up many times. The chain couples TRBV28 to TRBJ2-2, with D possibly TRBD1 on 5 matching bases. The germline gives CDR1 MDHEN, CDR2 SYDVKM. V was clipped by 6 bases and J by 5 bases, with 13 bases between them. This CDR3 is 14 amino acids long. The CDR3 sequence is CASRSGHSTGELFF. In DNA form, the CDR3 reads TGTGCCAGCAGATCAGGACACTCAACCGGGGAGCTGTTTTTT.

The V and J genes are TRBV20-1 and TRBJ2-5, with a tentative D call TRBD1 (7 bases). Germline V gene lookup returns CDR1 DFQATT and CDR2 SNEGSKA (reference sequence). This CDR3 is 14 amino acids long. The ends were cut back, 3 bases at V and 1 base at J, with 12 bases in the middle. CDR3 in DNA: TGCAGTGCTAGTAATCAGGGGGGCCAAGAGACCCAGTACTTC. This codes for CSASNQGGQETQYF.

This clonotype was seen a handful of times. The genes are TRBV12-3 or TRBV12-4 and TRBJ1-1; D not resolved. This CDR3 is built from 14 residues. V was trimmed by 6 bases and J by 1 base, leaving 12 bases between them. The CDR3 region is CASSSHGGNTEAFF. DNA of the CDR3: TGTGCCAGCAGCTCACATGGTGGGAACACTGAAGCTTTCTTT.

This clonotype was recorded many times. The chain uses TRBV6-5 and TRBJ2-7; D possibly corresponds to TRBD2 (5 bases). Germline values: CDR1 MNHEY, CDR2 SVGAGI. V was pared by 2 bases and J by 3 bases, with 11 bases between. The CDR3 sequence is 14 residues long. In DNA, the CDR3 is TGTGCCAGCAGTTACCGGGGTAGTAACTACGAGCAGTACTTC. It yields the protein CASSYRGSNYEQYF.

This clonotype appeared a few times. The rearrangement joins TRBV12-3 or TRBV12-4 to TRBJ1-2, with 10 bases fitting TRBD1. The CDR3 is 13 amino acids. With V trimmed by 2 bases and J by 7 bases, 1 base remained unmatched. CDR3 residues: CASSLRQGAGYTF. CDR3 bases: TGTGCCAGCAGTTTAAGACAGGGGGCTGGCTACACCTTC.